This TCR beta chain was sequenced in a study of blood T cell repertoires in COVID-19. For the study at large: Researchers got acute and convalescent COVID-19 samples from the United States, Italy and Spain. The cDNA or gDNA used as material had been derived from T cells, B-cell-depleted T cells, or PBMCs.

Germline V gene sequence: CDR1 LGHNA, CDR2 YNFKEQ. The CDR3 extends over 15 amino acids. Trimming took 4 bases from V and 6 from J, leaving 18 bases between them. Source study methods: Scientists estimated how many nucleated cells there were by amplifying reference gene primers. Profiling relied on immunoSEQ multiplex PCR, and the TCRdb table lists in-frame clones only, not all of them. V, J and clone size reflect that table, while D and trimming were determined from the DNA. This sample has about 210,000 clones, with 88% found just once. A single count supports this clone. The chain carries TRBV4-2 and TRBJ1-1; no definite D call. Sequencing was performed on peripheral blood. The clonotype originates from a man aged 65 to 85 with acute or convalescent COVID-19. CDR3 DNA: TGTGCCAGCAGCCGAAGCGAAAGCCGAACCCCTGAAGCTTTCTTT. The encoded protein is CASSRSESRTPEAFF.